This T cell receptor (beta chain) was documented in a study of T cell responses to AZD1222 COVID-19 vaccine. Germline trimming cut 4 bases from V and 4 bases from J; bases unmatched to any gene: 3. The CDR3 totals 14 residues. Germline values: CDR1 ENHRY, CDR2 SYGVKD. The study's findings and limits: Most donors were white British, females outnumbered males, and clonal diversity was possibly underestimated. Spike-specific TCR breadth and depth both grew after two AZD1222 doses. Nearly half of unique spike-specific TCRs reportedly avoided B.1.351 and B.1.1.7 mutated regions. Just a handful of people given AZD1222 tested seropositive at baseline.

Sequenced by immunoSEQ multiplex PCR; TCRdb stores in-frame clones only, minus some. Of about 150,000 clones detected, roughly 92% appear once; the ten largest clones hold around 2.5%. This clone has only one observation. The antigen remains unidentified. This receptor was identified in an adult in good health. This specimen was peripheral blood, taken on day 0 of AZD1222 vaccination. V usage is TRBV10-3 and J usage is TRBJ1-4; TRBD1 matches at 7 bases. The chain's CDR3 is CAISGDRNNEKLFF. CDR3 coding DNA: TGTGCCATCAGTGGGGACAGAAATAATGAAAAACTGTTTTTT.